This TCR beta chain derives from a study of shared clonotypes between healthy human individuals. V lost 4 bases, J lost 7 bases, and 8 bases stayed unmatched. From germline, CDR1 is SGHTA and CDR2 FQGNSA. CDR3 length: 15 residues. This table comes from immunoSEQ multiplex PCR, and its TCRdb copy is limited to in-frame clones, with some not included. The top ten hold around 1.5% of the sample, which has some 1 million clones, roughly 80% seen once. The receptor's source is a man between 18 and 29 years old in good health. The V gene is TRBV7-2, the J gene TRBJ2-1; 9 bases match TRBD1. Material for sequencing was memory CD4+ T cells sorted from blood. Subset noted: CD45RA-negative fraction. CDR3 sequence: CASSSQGTGKNEQFF. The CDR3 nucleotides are TGTGCCAGCAGCTCCCAGGGGACAGGGAAAAATGAGCAGTTCTTC.